These T cell receptor beta chains were read from a single sample in a study of glioma-infiltrating T cells. TCRdb called the multiplex PCR reads again in MiXCR, with one record for every CDR3 protein. The table has more than 300,000 distinct CDR3 sequences, roughly two fifths seen once. Material: glioma tissue, nonneoplastic brain tissue, or PBMCs (not recorded which). The receptors were gathered from a human donor with low-grade glioma or glioblastoma, undergoing nonglioma brain surgery, or in good health (not recorded which). Both conserved end residues are trimmed from each CDR3.

TRBV7-9,ASSPPAGAGVTQY
TRBV28,ASGLLATNEKLF
TRBV29-1,SVSRQDRGEKLF
TRBV20-1,SAPRPGWVDTQY
TRBV27,ASSLQGGSQPQH
TRBV20-1,SATDQGQGALAF
TRBV28,ASSSIGQVPQETQY
TRBV27,ASSGDRGLLQQY
TRBV6-1,ASGGISYEQY
TRBV20-1,SARIPTSASYNEQF
TRBV28,ASSFVPRQDNEQF
TRBV27,ASSFRGLLFWF
TRBV6-1,ASSLGGQRTDTQY
TRBV18,ASSPFRQGDTEAF
TRBV10-3,AIRPGQGEETQY
TRBV4-1,ASSEERGGYFYEQY
TRBV20-1,SARKSGVISTDTQY
TRBV12-5,ASGYQTGYNEKF
TRBV20-1,SARDYRPGVNTEAF
TRBV15,ATSREVGPFGETQY
TRBV28,ASIPGDGGAYNEQF
TRBV11-1,ASSRAGNGAAQY